This TCR beta chain stems from a study of CD8 T cells in Susac syndrome. The germline V gene encodes CDR1 LGHDT and CDR2 YNNKEL (reference sequence). This CDR3 has 15 residues. Trimming shortened V by 1 base and J by 4 bases, and 13 bases separated the two germline ends. A quantity of about 0.5 to 1 ug RNA underwent reverse transcription using random hexamers. TCRdb redid the calling of the immunoSEQ multiplex PCR reads with MiXCR, one entry per CDR3 protein. The table has roughly 250,000 distinct CDR3 sequences, 90% to 96% seen once; the top ten hold roughly 0.1%. V and J are TRBV3-1 and TRBJ1-2; D is perhaps TRBD1 (5 bases). This clonotype was obtained from a human donor with Susac syndrome. The sequenced material came from CD4+ T cells from PBMCs. The CDR3 DNA reads TGTGCCAGCAGCCAAGGAAGTCCAGGGTCCTATGGCTACACCTTC. This encodes CASSQGSPGSYGYTF. Full variable domain (remainder filled in from reference TRBV3-1 and TRBJ1-2): DTAVSQTPKYLVTQMGNDKSIKCEQNLGHDTMYWYKQDSKKFLKIMFSYNNKELIINETVPNRFSPKSPDKAHLNLHINSLELGDSAVYFCASSQGSPGSYGYTFGSGTRLTVV.